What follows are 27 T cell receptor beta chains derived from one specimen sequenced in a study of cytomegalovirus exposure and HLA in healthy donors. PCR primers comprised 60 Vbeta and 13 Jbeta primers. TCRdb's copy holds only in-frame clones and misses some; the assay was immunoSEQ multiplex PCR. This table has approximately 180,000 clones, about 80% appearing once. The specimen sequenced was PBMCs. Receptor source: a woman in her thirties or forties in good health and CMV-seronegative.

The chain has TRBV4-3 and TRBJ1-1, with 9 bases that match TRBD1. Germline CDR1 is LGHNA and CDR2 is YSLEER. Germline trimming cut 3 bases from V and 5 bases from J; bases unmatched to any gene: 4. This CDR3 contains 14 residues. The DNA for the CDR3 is TGCGCCAGCAGCCAGGGACAGGGAACAACTGAAGCTTTCTTT. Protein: CASSQGQGTTEAFF.

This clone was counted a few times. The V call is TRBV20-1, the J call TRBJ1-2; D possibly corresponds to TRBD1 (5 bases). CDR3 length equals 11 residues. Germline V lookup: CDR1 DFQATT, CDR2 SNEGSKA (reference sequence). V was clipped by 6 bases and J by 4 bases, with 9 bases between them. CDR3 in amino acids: CSAGRGYGYTF. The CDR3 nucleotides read TGCAGTGCCGGGAGGGGCTATGGCTACACCTTC.

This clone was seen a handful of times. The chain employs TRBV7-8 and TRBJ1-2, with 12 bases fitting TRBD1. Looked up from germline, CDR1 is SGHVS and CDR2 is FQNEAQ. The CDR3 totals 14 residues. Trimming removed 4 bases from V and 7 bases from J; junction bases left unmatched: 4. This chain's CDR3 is CASSWDRGRGGYTF. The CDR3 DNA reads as TGTGCCAGCAGCTGGGACAGGGGGCGGGGTGGCTACACCTTC. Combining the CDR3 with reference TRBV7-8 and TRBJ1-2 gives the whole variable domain GAGVSQSPRYKVAKRGQDVALRCDPISGHVSLFWYQQALGQGPEFLTYFQNEAQLDKSGLPSDRFFAERPEGSVSTLKIQRTQQEDSAVYLCASSWDRGRGGYTFGSGTRLTVV.

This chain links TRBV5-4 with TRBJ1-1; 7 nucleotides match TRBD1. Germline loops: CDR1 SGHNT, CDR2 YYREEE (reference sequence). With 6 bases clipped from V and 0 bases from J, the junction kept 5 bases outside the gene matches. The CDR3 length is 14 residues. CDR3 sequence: CASNHRGMNTEAFF. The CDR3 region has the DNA TGTGCCAGCAACCACAGGGGAATGAACACTGAAGCTTTCTTT.

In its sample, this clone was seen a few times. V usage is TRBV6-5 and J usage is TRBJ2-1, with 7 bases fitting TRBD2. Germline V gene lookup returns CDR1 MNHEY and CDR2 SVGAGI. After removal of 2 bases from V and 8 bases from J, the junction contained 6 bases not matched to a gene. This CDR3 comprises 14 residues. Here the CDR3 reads CASSYGGRAHEQFF. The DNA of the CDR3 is TGTGCCAGCAGTTACGGTGGGAGGGCCCATGAGCAGTTCTTC.

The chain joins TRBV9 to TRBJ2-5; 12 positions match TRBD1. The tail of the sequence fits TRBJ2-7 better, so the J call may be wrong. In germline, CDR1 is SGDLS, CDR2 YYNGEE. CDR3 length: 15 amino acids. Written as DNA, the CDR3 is TGTGCCAGCAGTGACGGGACAGGGGGCATCTACGAGCAGTACTTC. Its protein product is CASSDGTGGIYEQYF.

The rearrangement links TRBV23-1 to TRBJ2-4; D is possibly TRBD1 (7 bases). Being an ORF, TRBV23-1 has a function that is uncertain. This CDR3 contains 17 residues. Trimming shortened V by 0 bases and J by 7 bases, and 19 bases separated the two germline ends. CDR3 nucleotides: TGCGCCAGCAGTCAATCGGGGGACGGGAGCAGGGGGAACATTCAGTACTTC. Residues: CASSQSGDGSRGNIQYF.

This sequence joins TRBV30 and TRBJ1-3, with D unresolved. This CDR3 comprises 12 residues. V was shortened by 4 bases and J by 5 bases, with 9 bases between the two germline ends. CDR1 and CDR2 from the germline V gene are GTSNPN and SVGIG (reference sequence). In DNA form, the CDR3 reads TGTGCCTGGAACTATAAGAGAAACACCATATATTTT. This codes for CAWNYKRNTIYF.

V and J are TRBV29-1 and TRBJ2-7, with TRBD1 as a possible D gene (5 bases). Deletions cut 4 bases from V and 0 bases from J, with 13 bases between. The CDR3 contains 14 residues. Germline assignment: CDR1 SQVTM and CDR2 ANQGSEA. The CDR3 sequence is CSVGKGASSYEQYV. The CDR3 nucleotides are TGCAGCGTTGGCAAAGGGGCGAGCTCCTACGAGCAGTACGTC.

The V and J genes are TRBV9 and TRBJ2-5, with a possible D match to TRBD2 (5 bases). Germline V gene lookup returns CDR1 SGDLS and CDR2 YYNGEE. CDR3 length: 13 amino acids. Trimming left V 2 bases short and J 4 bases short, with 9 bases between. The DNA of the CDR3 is TGTGCCAGCAGCGTGCGGGCCCCAGAGACCCAGTACTTC. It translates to CASSVRAPETQYF. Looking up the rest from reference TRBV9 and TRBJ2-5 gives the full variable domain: DSGVTQTPKHLITATGQRVTLRCSPRSGDLSVYWYQQSLDQGLQFLIQYYNGEERAKGNILERFSAQQFPDLHSELNLSSLELGDSALYFCASSVRAPETQYFGPGTRLLVL.

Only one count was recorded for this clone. The CDR3 here is CASSLGRGTDTQYF. CDR3 nucleotides: TGTGCCAGCAGCCTCGGGAGGGGCACAGATACGCAGTATTTT. The chain carries TRBV11-2 and TRBJ2-3, with 8 bases matching TRBD2. The CDR3 sequence is 14 residues long. V lost 5 bases and J lost 1; bases outside the gene matches: 2. Germline V CDR1 and CDR2: SGHAT, FQNNGV.

CDR3 DNA sequence: TGTGCCAGTAGTATAGGAAGGGGGCGCGGTGGCTACACCTTC. Its translation: CASSIGRGRGGYTF. The rearrangement links TRBV19 to TRBJ1-2; 7 positions agree with TRBD1. The trim removed 1 base at V and 7 bases at J, leaving 6 bases unmatched. The CDR3 totals 14 residues. The germline CDR1 and CDR2 sequences are LNHDA and SQIVND (reference sequence). The full variable domain, with the rest looked up from reference TRBV19 and TRBJ1-2, is DGGITQSPKYLFRKEGQNVTLSCEQNLNHDAMYWYRQDPGQGLRLIYYSQIVNDFQKGDIAEGYSVSREKKESFPLTVTSAQKNPTAFYLCASSIGRGRGGYTFGSGTRLTVV.

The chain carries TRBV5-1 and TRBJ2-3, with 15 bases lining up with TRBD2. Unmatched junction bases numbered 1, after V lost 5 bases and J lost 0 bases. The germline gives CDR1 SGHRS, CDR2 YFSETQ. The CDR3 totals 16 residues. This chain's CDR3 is CASRGLAGGSTDTQYF. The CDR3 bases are TGCGCCAGCAGGGGACTAGCGGGGGGTAGCACAGATACGCAGTATTTT.

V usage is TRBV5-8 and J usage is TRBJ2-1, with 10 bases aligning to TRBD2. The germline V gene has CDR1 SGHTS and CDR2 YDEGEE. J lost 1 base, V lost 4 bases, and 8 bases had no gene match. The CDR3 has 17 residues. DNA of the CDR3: TGTGCCAGCAGCCCCCAAGCGGGAGGGCCTTCCTACAATGAGCAGTTCTTC. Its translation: CASSPQAGGPSYNEQFF.

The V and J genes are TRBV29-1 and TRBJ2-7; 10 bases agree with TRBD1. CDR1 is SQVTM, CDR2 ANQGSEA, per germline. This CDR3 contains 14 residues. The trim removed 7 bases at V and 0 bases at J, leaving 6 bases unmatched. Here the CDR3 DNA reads TGCAGCGCTAGGACAGGGGGGGGCTCCTACGAGCAGTACTTC. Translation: CSARTGGGSYEQYF.

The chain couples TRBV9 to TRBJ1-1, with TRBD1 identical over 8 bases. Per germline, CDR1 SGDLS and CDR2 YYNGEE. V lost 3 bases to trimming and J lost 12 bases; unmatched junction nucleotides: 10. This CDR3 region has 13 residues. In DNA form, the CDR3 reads TGTGCCAGCAGCGCAGTGGCCGACAGGGGAACTTTCTTT. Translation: CASSAVADRGTFF. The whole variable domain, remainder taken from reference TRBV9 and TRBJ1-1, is DSGVTQTPKHLITATGQRVTLRCSPRSGDLSVYWYQQSLDQGLQFLIQYYNGEERAKGNILERFSAQQFPDLHSELNLSSLELGDSALYFCASSAVADRGTFFGQGTRLTVV.

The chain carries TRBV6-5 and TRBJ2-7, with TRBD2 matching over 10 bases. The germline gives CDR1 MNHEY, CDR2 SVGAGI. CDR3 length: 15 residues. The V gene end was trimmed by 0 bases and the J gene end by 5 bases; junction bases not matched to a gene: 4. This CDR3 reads CASSYSGLAGDEQYF. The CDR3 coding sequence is TGTGCCAGCAGTTACTCGGGGCTAGCGGGAGACGAGCAGTACTTC.

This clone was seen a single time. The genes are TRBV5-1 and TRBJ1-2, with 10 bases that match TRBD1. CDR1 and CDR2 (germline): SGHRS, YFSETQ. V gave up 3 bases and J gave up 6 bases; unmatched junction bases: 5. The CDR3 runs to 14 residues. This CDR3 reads CASSSGQGLNGYTF. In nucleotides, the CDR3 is TGCGCCAGCAGCTCGGGACAGGGGTTGAATGGCTACACCTTC.

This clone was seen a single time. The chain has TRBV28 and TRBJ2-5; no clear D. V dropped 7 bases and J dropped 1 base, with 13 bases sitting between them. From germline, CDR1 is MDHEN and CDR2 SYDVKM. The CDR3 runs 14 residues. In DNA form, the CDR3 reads TGTGCCAGCACCGTACCCGGGTTCCAAGAGACCCAGTACTTC. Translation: CASTVPGFQETQYF.

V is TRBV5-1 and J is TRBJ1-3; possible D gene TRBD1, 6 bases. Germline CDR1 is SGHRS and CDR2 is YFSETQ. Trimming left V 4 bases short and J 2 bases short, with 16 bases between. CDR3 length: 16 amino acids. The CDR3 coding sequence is TGCGCCAGCAGCCCGACACAGGGAGCGGCTGGAAACACCATATATTTT. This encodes CASSPTQGAAGNTIYF.

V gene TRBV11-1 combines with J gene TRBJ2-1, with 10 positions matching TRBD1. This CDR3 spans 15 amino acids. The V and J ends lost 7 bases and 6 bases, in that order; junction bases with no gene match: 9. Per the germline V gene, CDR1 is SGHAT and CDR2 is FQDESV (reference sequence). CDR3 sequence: CASTSRDRGSNEQFF. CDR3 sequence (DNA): TGTGCCAGCACCTCCCGGGACAGGGGTTCCAATGAGCAGTTCTTC.

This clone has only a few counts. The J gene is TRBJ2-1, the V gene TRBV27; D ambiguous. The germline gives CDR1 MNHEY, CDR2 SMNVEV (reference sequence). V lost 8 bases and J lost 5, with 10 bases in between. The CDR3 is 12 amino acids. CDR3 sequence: CASSEIDNEQFF. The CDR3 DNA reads TGTGCCAGCTCGGAGATTGACAATGAGCAGTTCTTC.

CDR3 bases: TGCACCAGCAGCCAACGGAGGGCCGATGAGCAGTTCTTC. Translation gives CTSSQRRADEQFF. The gene calls are TRBV1 and TRBJ2-1; TRBD2 is the table's D call and was not checked against the DNA. TRBV1 is a known pseudogene. This CDR3 is built from 13 residues.

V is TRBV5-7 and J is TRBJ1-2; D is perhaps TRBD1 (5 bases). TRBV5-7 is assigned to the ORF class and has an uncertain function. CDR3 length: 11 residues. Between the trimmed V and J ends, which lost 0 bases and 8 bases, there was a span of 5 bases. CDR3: CASSLGQGYTF. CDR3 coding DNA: TGTGCCAGCAGCTTGGGACAGGGCTACACCTTC.

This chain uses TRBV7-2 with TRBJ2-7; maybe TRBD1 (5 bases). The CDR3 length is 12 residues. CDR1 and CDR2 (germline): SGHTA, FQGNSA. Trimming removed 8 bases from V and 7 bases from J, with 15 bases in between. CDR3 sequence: CASGQPSREQYV. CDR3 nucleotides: TGTGCCAGCGGACAACCCTCGCGAGAGCAGTACGTC.

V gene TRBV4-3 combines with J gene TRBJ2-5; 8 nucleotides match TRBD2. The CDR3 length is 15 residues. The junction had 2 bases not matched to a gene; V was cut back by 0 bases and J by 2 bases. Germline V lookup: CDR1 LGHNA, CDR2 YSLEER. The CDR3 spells CASSQDASGQETQYF. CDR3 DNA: TGCGCCAGCAGCCAAGATGCTAGCGGGCAAGAGACCCAGTACTTC.

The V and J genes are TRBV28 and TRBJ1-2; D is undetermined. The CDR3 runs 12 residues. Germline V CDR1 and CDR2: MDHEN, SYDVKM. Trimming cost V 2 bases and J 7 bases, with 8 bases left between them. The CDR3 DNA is TGTGCCAGCAGTTTAGGTCAGTTTGGCTACACCTTC. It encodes CASSLGQFGYTF.